This T cell receptor beta chain is drawn from a study of blood T cell repertoires in COVID-19. Study-level information: PBMCs, B-cell-depleted T cells, or T cells were the source of the cDNA or gDNA that made up the material.

Original methodology: Using reference gene primer amplification, nucleated cell counts were estimated. Some clones are missing from TCRdb's copy, which holds only in-frame ones; the method was immunoSEQ multiplex PCR. D and trimming come from the DNA, and the V and J calls and clone size come from that table. The sample consists of under 200,000 clones, about 80% of them appearing once. This clone has just one count. The germline V and J ends were trimmed by 6 bases and 1 base, with 12 bases remaining between them. Germline V lookup: CDR1 SNHLY, CDR2 FYNNEI. The CDR3 consists of 14 residues. The chain is built from TRBV2 and TRBJ1-1; possibly TRBD1 for D (6 bases). This TCR derives from a human donor with acute or convalescent COVID-19. The donor label of this sample is uncertain. Sequencing was performed on peripheral blood. Written as DNA, the CDR3 is TGTGCCAGCAGGGACAGCTGGCAGAACACTGAAGCTTTCTTT. This codes for CASRDSWQNTEAFF.